This TCR beta chain was recorded in a study of OX40 agonist ivuxolimab in advanced cancers. The CDR3 runs to 12 residues. V gave up 8 bases and J gave up 4 bases, with 9 bases separating them. The V gene's germline CDR1 is SEHNR and CDR2 FQNEAQ (reference sequence). Sequencing used immunoSEQ multiplex PCR; TCRdb keeps in-frame clones, though not all of them. The repertoire consists of about 32,000 clones, with 80% to 90% occurring once and the leading ten covering around 33%. The sequences come from CD4+ or CD8+ T cells sorted from blood, collected in a trial of the OX40 agonist ivuxolimab. The sequence came from an adult with an advanced solid tumor such as melanoma, head and neck, liver or kidney cancer. The chain uses TRBV7-9 and TRBJ2-1, with D perhaps given as TRBD1 or TRBD2 (5 bases each). The CDR3 protein is CASGTIYNEQFF. The CDR3 DNA follows: TGTGCCAGCGGGACCATATACAATGAGCAGTTCTTC.